This T cell receptor beta chain was captured in a study of T-cell memory formation after mild COVID-19. Study in general: Clusters of TCRs were largely donor specific. Study results and limitations: Contracting CD4+ clones sat mainly in CM and EM; CD8+ in EMRA.

The CDR3 runs 16 residues. The V end was cut by 5 bases, the J end by 5 bases, with 21 bases between. The germline V gene has CDR1 SEHNR and CDR2 FQNEAQ (reference sequence). Of note for this clonotype: The target antigen is unknown.

TCRdb reprocessed the 5' RACE reads via MiXCR and lists one record per CDR3 protein. The top ten clones hold approximately 24% of a sample with approximately 46,000 distinct CDR3 sequences, around 12% of them seen once. The chain carries TRBV7-9 and TRBJ1-2; D not resolved. The sequencing input was PBMCs or a T cell subset sorted from them (not recorded which). This TCR was sampled from a young man who had mild COVID-19 (a few samples of this study predate the infection). Cell type and time point are not known. CDR3 nucleotides: TGTGCCAGCAGCGCAAACTCAGGACGGCTGGGGTATGGCTACACCTTC. Amino acid sequence: CASSANSGRLGYGYTF.